The 11 T cell receptor beta chains given below trace back to one sample, sequenced in a study of OX40 agonist ivuxolimab in advanced cancers. Libraries were prepared by immunoSEQ multiplex PCR; TCRdb keeps only in-frame clonotypes and omits some of them. Of tens of thousands of clones detected, approximately 91% appear once; the ten largest clones hold 20% to 30%. This sample comprised CD4+ or CD8+ T cells sorted from blood, obtained in a trial of the OX40 agonist ivuxolimab. These TCRs come from an adult with an advanced solid tumor such as melanoma, head and neck, liver or kidney cancer.

This chain joins TRBV11-2 and TRBJ2-7; D unresolved. Trimming cost V 4 bases and J 0 bases, with 10 bases left between them. The CDR3 spans 14 residues. CDR1 and CDR2 (germline): SGHAT, FQNNGV. CDR3 in DNA: TGTGCCAGCAGCTCGACCGCCAGCTCCTACGAGCAGTACTTC. This translates into CASSSTASSYEQYF.

The chain joins TRBV15 to TRBJ2-7, with TRBD2 matching over 7 bases. The CDR3 is made up of 16 amino acids. Per the germline V gene, CDR1 is LNHNV and CDR2 is YYDKDF (reference sequence). V shed 3 bases, J shed 4 bases, and the junction held 12 bases outside the gene matches. The CDR3 DNA is TGTGCCACCAGCAGGTGGGTCGGCGGGAGATCATACGAGCAGTACTTC. This codes for CATSRWVGGRSYEQYF.

The rearrangement uses TRBV2 and TRBJ1-1, with D uncertain. This CDR3 is 11 amino acids long. Germline lookup yields CDR1 SNHLY and CDR2 FYNNEI. Deletions cut 3 bases from V and 10 bases from J, with 9 bases between. In DNA form, the CDR3 reads TGTGCCAGCAGTGAGCCCCCGCTAGCTTTCTTT. This gives the protein CASSEPPLAFF.

The V call is TRBV5-4, the J call TRBJ1-2; the D is unclear. CDR3 length equals 12 residues. CDR1 is SGHNT, CDR2 YYREEE, per germline (reference sequence). V lost 0 bases, J lost 8 bases, and 8 bases lay in between. CDR3 sequence reads: CASSLGVGGYTF. Here the CDR3 DNA reads TGTGCCAGCAGCTTGGGTGTAGGCGGCTACACCTTC.

The rearrangement links TRBV30 to TRBJ2-7; the match to TRBD2 covers 8 bases. The CDR3 has 13 residues. Trimming removed 3 bases from V and 3 bases from J; junction bases left unmatched: 4. Germline V gives CDR1 GTSNPN, CDR2 SVGIG (reference sequence). CDR3 DNA: TGTGCCTGGAGATCAGCGGGGGACTACGAGCAGTACTTC. Protein product: CAWRSAGDYEQYF.

The J gene is TRBJ2-3, the V gene TRBV11-3; 8 bases fit TRBD1. This CDR3 is 15 amino acids long. Germline assignment: CDR1 SGHNT and CDR2 YENEEA. The ends lost 5 bases at V and 5 bases at J; junction bases unmatched: 9. DNA of the CDR3: TGTGCCAGCAGCACCGGGACAGGTATCGGAGATACGCAGTATTTT. Translating it yields CASSTGTGIGDTQYF.

In this sample, this clone turned up once. This CDR3 is CARGTGILDEQYF. CDR3 nucleotides: TGTGCCAGAGGGACAGGGATTCTTGACGAGCAGTACTTC. The V call is TRBV2, the J call TRBJ2-7; 9 nucleotides line up with TRBD1. From germline, CDR1 is SNHLY and CDR2 FYNNEI. The CDR3 consists of 13 residues. Trimming took 9 bases from V and 5 from J; bases not matched to a gene: 8. Using reference TRBV2 and TRBJ2-7 for the parts outside the CDR3, the full variable domain is EPEVTQTPSHQVTQMGQEVILRCVPISNHLYFYWYRQILGQKVEFLVSFYNNEISEKSEIFDDQFSVERPDGSNFTLKIRSTKLEDSAMYFCARGTGILDEQYFGPGTRLTVT.

The chain recombines TRBV7-9 with TRBJ2-7; no reliable D call. Germline-derived CDR1 and CDR2 are SEHNR and FQNEAQ (reference sequence). V was trimmed by 8 bases and J by 2 bases, leaving 7 bases between them. The CDR3 runs to 11 residues. The CDR3 sequence: CASSGPYEQYF. The CDR3 region has the DNA TGTGCCAGCTCCGGGCCCTACGAGCAGTACTTC.

The rearrangement joins TRBV25-1 to TRBJ2-1, with D possibly matching TRBD2 (6 bases). The CDR3 has 13 residues. V was shortened by 3 bases and J by 8 bases, with 11 bases between the two germline ends. From germline, CDR1 is MGHDK and CDR2 SYGVNS. CDR3 amino acids: CASSELWGDEQFF. The CDR3 DNA reads as TGTGCCAGCAGTGAGTTATGGGGGGATGAGCAGTTCTTC.

This clone occurred a few times. The chain recombines TRBV7-3 with TRBJ1-1; possible D gene TRBD1, 5 bases. The CDR3 runs 13 residues. V was cut by 1 base and J by 7 bases, with 10 bases left in between. Germline CDR1 SGHTA, CDR2 FQGTGA. DNA of the CDR3: TGTGCCAGCAGCTTAATTGGGGCGGATGAAGCTTTCTTT. This sequence encodes CASSLIGADEAFF.

This clone qualifies as medium-sized (0.01 to 0.1%). This sequence joins TRBV7-9 and TRBJ2-1, with D unresolved. This CDR3 contains 16 residues. The germline V and J ends were trimmed by 2 bases and 2 bases, with 13 bases remaining between them. Germline V gene data show CDR1 as SEHNR and CDR2 as FQNEAQ (reference sequence). CDR3 nucleotide sequence: TGTGCCAGCAGCTTAATCGGCGAGTCCGCCTACAATGAGCAGTTCTTC. As protein: CASSLIGESAYNEQFF.